A single sample is the source of the 5 T cell receptor beta chains below, sequenced in a study of regulatory T cells in long-lasting Graves disease. The time point here: persistent/refractory GD, antithyroid drugs over 5 years with positive TRAb. Scientists built the TCR library using RNA that was extracted from PBMCs. Both iRepertoire HTBI primers and Arm-PCR of CDR3 regions were used to build the TCR beta libraries. TCRdb re-analysed the multiplex PCR reads in MiXCR, keeping a single row per CDR3 protein. In the table there are 400,000 to 600,000 distinct CDR3 sequences, 20% to 25% of which are singletons. This sample comprised peripheral blood mononuclear cells (PBMCs), obtained when the disease was refractory, from a patient treated with antithyroid drugs. These receptors were obtained from a female donor with Graves disease.

At least ten counts were recorded for this clonotype. This chain links TRBV12-3 or TRBV12-4 with TRBJ1-5, with D maybe TRBD1 (6 bases). V was trimmed by 1 base and J by 7 bases, leaving 14 bases between them. The CDR3 spans 15 residues. CDR3 coding DNA: TGTGCCAGCAGTTTAGGGCAGGGGAGACGACAGCCCCAGCATTTT. It is translated as CASSLGQGRRQPQHF.

This clonotype appeared once. A much larger clone lies one base from this, so it may be a read error. The CDR3 sequence: CASSSGSTFCGYTF. CDR3 sequence (DNA): TGTGCCAGCAGTTCCGGGTCTACTTTCTGTGGCTACACCTTC. The genes are TRBV27 and TRBJ1-2, with D hard to call. Germline-derived CDR1 and CDR2 are MNHEY and SMNVEV (reference sequence). The CDR3 extends over 14 amino acids. V shed 4 bases and J shed 7 bases, with 16 bases lying between them.

The chain combines TRBV15 with TRBJ1-6; D is possibly TRBD1 (6 bases). The CDR3 sequence is 13 residues long. Germline V gene data show CDR1 as LNHNV and CDR2 as YYDKDF (reference sequence). The V end was cut by 5 bases, the J end by 9 bases, with 11 bases between. CDR3 nucleotide sequence: TGTGCCACCAGCGGGACAAGGGGTTCACCCCTCCACTTT. Amino acid sequence: CATSGTRGSPLHF.

This clonotype was found many times. The J gene is TRBJ1-1, the V gene TRBV6-5; D gene unclear. Per germline, CDR1 MNHEY and CDR2 SVGAGI. The V end lost 4 bases, the J end lost 3 bases, and 15 bases lay between the germline ends. The CDR3 is made up of 15 amino acids. CDR3: CASSSGSSRDTEAFF. In DNA form, the CDR3 reads TGTGCCAGCAGTTCCGGGTCTTCGAGGGACACTGAAGCTTTCTTT.

As to this clonotype: The junction differs from germline at one of its ends, possibly a read error. The V gene is TRBV7-2, the J gene TRBJ2-7; D unclear. Looked up from germline, CDR1 is SGHTA and CDR2 is FQGNSA. The CDR3 runs to 13 residues. The CDR3 sequence: CASSLSGSHEQYF. The CDR3 region has the DNA TGTGCCAGCAGCTTATCAGGCTCCCACGAGCAGTACTTC.